Following are 22 T cell receptor beta chains from one sample sequenced in a study of blood T cell repertoires in COVID-19. Libraries were prepared by immunoSEQ multiplex PCR; TCRdb keeps only in-frame clonotypes and omits some of them. The sample records around 250,000 clones, around 84% being singletons. Sequences were obtained from PBMCs or T cells enriched from blood (not recorded which). The receptor source for this set is a man aged 18 to 29 who had recovered from COVID-19.

CDR3 coding DNA: TGTGCCAGCAGCCTAAGACAGGGAGACAACTATGGCTACACCTTC. Protein sequence: CASSLRQGDNYGYTF. The chain has TRBV7-9 and TRBJ1-2; 7 bases fit TRBD1. Looked up from germline, CDR1 is SEHNR and CDR2 is FQNEAQ (reference sequence). With 5 bases clipped from V and 2 bases from J, the junction kept 8 bases outside the gene matches. The CDR3 sequence is 15 residues long.

V is TRBV10-3 and J is TRBJ2-1; TRBD2 matches 8 bases. V lost 6 bases, J lost 5 bases, and 9 bases stayed unmatched. The germline gives CDR1 ENHRY, CDR2 SYGVKD. The CDR3 runs to 15 residues. The CDR3 loop is CAIRRPGGPNNEQFF. CDR3 nucleotide sequence: TGTGCCATCAGAAGACCGGGAGGGCCTAACAATGAGCAGTTCTTC.

The V and J genes are TRBV11-2 and TRBJ2-7; 8 bases match TRBD1. This CDR3 is built from 14 residues. Germline V gene data show CDR1 as SGHAT and CDR2 as FQNNGV. The V and J ends lost 4 bases and 4 bases, in that order; junction bases with no gene match: 6. The DNA of the CDR3 is TGTGCCAGCAGCTCCGACAGGGGTGGGTACGAGCAGTACTTC. Translation: CASSSDRGGYEQYF.

The gene calls are TRBV10-3 and TRBJ2-7; D is unclear. The CDR3 has 12 residues. In germline, CDR1 is ENHRY, CDR2 SYGVKD. Trimming removed 2 bases at V and 3 bases at J, with 5 bases between. The CDR3 region is CAISELLYEQYF. CDR3 coding DNA: TGTGCCATCAGTGAGCTCCTCTACGAGCAGTACTTC.

V usage is TRBV5-8 and J usage is TRBJ2-3; D perhaps matches TRBD1 (5 bases). CDR1 is SGHTS and CDR2 is YDEGEE in the germline V gene. This CDR3 comprises 14 residues. With 5 bases removed from V and 2 bases from J, the gap between germline ends came to 12 bases. The CDR3 region has the DNA TGTGCCAGCAGTGAGACAGAGATCACAGATACGCAGTATTTT. It translates to CASSETEITDTQYF.

This clone was observed a handful of times. The chain employs TRBV12-3 or TRBV12-4 and TRBJ2-5, with unresolved D. Trimming removed 3 bases from V and 1 base from J, with 6 bases in between. The CDR3 runs 13 residues. The CDR3 bases are TGTGCCAGCAGTTTGTCCAGCCAAGAGACCCAGTACTTC. This codes for CASSLSSQETQYF.

This rearrangement joins TRBV21-1 to TRBJ2-3; TRBD2, the D gene given by the table, was not confirmed from the DNA. TRBV21-1 is a recognized pseudogene. This CDR3 region has 15 residues. The CDR3 region is CASSILAGVTDTQYF. The DNA of the CDR3 is TGTGCCAGCAGCATACTAGCGGGAGTCACAGATACGCAGTATTTT.

This chain uses TRBV12-3 or TRBV12-4 with TRBJ2-1; 7 nucleotides line up with TRBD1. The CDR3 consists of 13 residues. J gave up 3 bases and V 5 bases, and 1 base lay outside the gene matches. Here the CDR3 DNA reads TGTGCCAGCAGTAGGGACAGCTACAATGAGCAGTTCTTC. This encodes CASSRDSYNEQFF.

The chain employs TRBV7-9 and TRBJ2-7; weak D call: TRBD2 (5 bases). From germline, CDR1 is SEHNR and CDR2 FQNEAQ (reference sequence). V was shortened by 5 bases and J by 1 base, with 9 bases between the two germline ends. The CDR3 extends over 13 amino acids. CDR3 nucleotides: TGTGCCAGCAGCGACGGACTGTCCTACGAGCAGTACTTC. Its translation: CASSDGLSYEQYF.

This clone came up a few times. The rearrangement uses TRBV9 and TRBJ2-5, with 7 bases that match TRBD2. V lost 1 base and J lost 4; bases outside the gene matches: 7. The germline gives CDR1 SGDLS, CDR2 YYNGEE. The CDR3 runs 15 residues. CDR3 sequence: CASSVRRGDGETQYF. The CDR3 DNA follows: TGTGCCAGCAGCGTACGTCGGGGGGACGGAGAGACCCAGTACTTC. The whole variable domain, remainder taken from reference TRBV9 and TRBJ2-5, is DSGVTQTPKHLITATGQRVTLRCSPRSGDLSVYWYQQSLDQGLQFLIQYYNGEERAKGNILERFSAQQFPDLHSELNLSSLELGDSALYFCASSVRRGDGETQYFGPGTRLLVL.

This clone occurred once. The junction differs from germline at one of its ends, possibly a read error. V gene TRBV30 combines with J gene TRBJ2-1; possible D gene TRBD2, 5 bases. The CDR3 is 13 residues long. Germline V CDR1 and CDR2: GTSNPN, SVGIG (reference sequence). The CDR3 region has the DNA TGTGCCTGGAGTGCCCGTATACTAGATTTTGCCCTCTTC. Amino acids: CAWSARILDFALF.

The V gene is TRBV4-2, the J gene TRBJ2-7, with a weak D call TRBD2 (5 bases). V was pared by 4 bases and J by 6 bases, with 10 bases between. The CDR3 is made up of 12 amino acids. Germline V gives CDR1 LGHNA, CDR2 YNFKEQ. The CDR3 nucleotides read TGTGCCAGCAGCCTAGTAAGCGGCGAGCAGTACTTC. Translating gives CASSLVSGEQYF.

This rearrangement joins TRBV4-1 to TRBJ1-2; D gene ambiguous. Germline V CDR1 and CDR2: MGHRA, YSYEKL. This CDR3 comprises 13 residues. Trimming shortened V by 2 bases and J by 7 bases, and 11 bases separated the two germline ends. The CDR3 here is CASSQRPTGGYTF. The CDR3 DNA reads as TGCGCCAGCAGCCAACGGCCGACTGGTGGCTACACCTTC.

This chain links TRBV5-1 with TRBJ1-2; D gene unclear. The V gene's germline CDR1 is SGHRS and CDR2 YFSETQ. The CDR3 length is 14 residues. Trimming cost V 4 bases and J 4 bases, with 14 bases left between them. This CDR3 is CASSLVGRGYGYTF. Here the CDR3 DNA reads TGCGCCAGCAGCCTCGTCGGGAGAGGCTATGGCTACACCTTC. Filled out from reference TRBV5-1 and TRBJ1-2, the complete variable domain reads KAGVTQTPRYLIKTRGQQVTLSCSPISGHRSVSWYQQTPGQGLQFLFEYFSETQRNKGNFPGRFSGRQFSNSRSEMNVSTLELGDSALYLCASSLVGRGYGYTFGSGTRLTVV.

The J gene is TRBJ1-1, the V gene TRBV10-3; maybe TRBD1 (5 bases). Germline assignment: CDR1 ENHRY and CDR2 SYGVKD. The CDR3 is 14 amino acids. Trimming pared 7 bases from V and 0 bases from J, leaving 12 bases between. This chain's CDR3 is CAITATAMNTEAFF. As DNA, the CDR3 is TGTGCCATCACCGCGACAGCCATGAACACTGAAGCTTTCTTT.

There are a few counts of this clone. The CDR3 coding sequence is TGTGCCAGCAGTTTAGAAGGGGTAGGAGATGAAAAACTGTTTTTT. Its translation: CASSLEGVGDEKLFF. The chain uses TRBV28 and TRBJ1-4, with D perhaps TRBD1 (5 bases). The germline V gene has CDR1 MDHEN and CDR2 SYDVKM. Trimming left V 2 bases short and J 6 bases short, with 13 bases between. The CDR3 is 15 residues long.

The genes are TRBV5-1 and TRBJ2-1; 10 nucleotides align to TRBD2. CDR1 and CDR2 from the germline V gene are SGHRS and YFSETQ. V lost 2 bases, J lost 3 bases, and 5 bases stayed unmatched. CDR3 length equals 16 residues. CDR3 residues: CASSLQTSGFYNEQFF. CDR3 in DNA: TGCGCCAGCAGCTTACAGACTAGCGGGTTCTACAATGAGCAGTTCTTC.

The chain couples TRBV2 to TRBJ2-2, with TRBD1 identical over 9 bases. V trimming: 7 bases; J trimming: 5 bases; junction bases outside the gene matches: 11. The CDR3 covers 16 residues. The germline V gene has CDR1 SNHLY and CDR2 FYNNEI. This chain's CDR3 is CASKPRDRVGTGELFF. CDR3 coding DNA: TGTGCCAGCAAACCCAGGGACAGGGTAGGAACCGGGGAGCTGTTTTTT.

This clone was found a few times. This chain uses TRBV3-1 (or the pseudogene TRBV3-2) with TRBJ1-4, with D maybe TRBD1 (6 bases). Deletions cut 3 bases from V and 7 bases from J, with 18 bases between. The length of the CDR3 is 16 residues. CDR1 and CDR2 from the germline V gene are LGHDT and YNNKEL (reference sequence). CDR3 protein: CASSQNLQGPLEKLFF. CDR3 DNA: TGTGCCAGCAGCCAGAATCTACAGGGCCCACTTGAAAAACTGTTTTTT.

In its sample, this clone was seen a few times. This sequence joins TRBV7-9 and TRBJ1-3; TRBD1 aligns across 9 bases. With 7 bases clipped from V and 4 bases from J, the junction kept 8 bases outside the gene matches. Germline V lookup: CDR1 SEHNR, CDR2 FQNEAQ (reference sequence). The CDR3 contains 15 residues. For the CDR3, the DNA is TGTGCCAGCACGGGGACAGGGTTTGTCGGAAACACCATATATTTT. Protein product: CASTGTGFVGNTIYF. Full variable domain (missing parts from reference TRBV7-9 and TRBJ1-3): DTGVSQNPRHKITKRGQNVTFRCDPISEHNRLYWYRQTLGQGPEFLTYFQNEAQLEKSRLLSDRFSAERPKGSFSTLEIQRTEQGDSAMYLCASTGTGFVGNTIYFGEGSWLTVV.

The chain carries TRBV6-5 and TRBJ1-4, with TRBD1 as a possible D gene (6 bases). The V end was cut by 6 bases, the J end by 7 bases, with 9 bases between. The germline CDR1 and CDR2 sequences are MNHEY and SVGAGI. The CDR3 loop spans 12 amino acids. The CDR3 nucleotides read TGTGCCAGCAGAAAAGGGGGTGAAAAACTGTTTTTT. Translated: CASRKGGEKLFF.

In regard to this clone: Other nucleotide sequences from this sample produce the same CDR3. CDR3 amino acids: CASSLQGQRTEAFF. As DNA, the CDR3 is TGCGCCAGCAGCCTACAGGGACAGCGGACTGAAGCTTTCTTT. The V and J genes are TRBV5-1 and TRBJ1-1; TRBD1 matches at 7 bases. Germline V lookup: CDR1 SGHRS, CDR2 YFSETQ. This CDR3 has 14 residues. V lost 4 bases to trimming and J lost 5 bases; unmatched junction nucleotides: 8. Full variable domain (outside the CDR3, taken from reference TRBV5-1 and TRBJ1-1): KAGVTQTPRYLIKTRGQQVTLSCSPISGHRSVSWYQQTPGQGLQFLFEYFSETQRNKGNFPGRFSGRQFSNSRSEMNVSTLELGDSALYLCASSLQGQRTEAFFGQGTRLTVV.